The 20 T cell receptor beta chains below come from one sample, sequenced in a study of CD8 T cells in Susac syndrome. With random hexamers, 0.5 to 1 ug RNA was reverse transcribed. TCRdb re-called the immunoSEQ multiplex PCR reads through MiXCR, storing one row per CDR3 protein. The sample contains around 190,000 distinct CDR3 sequences, approximately 95% of which appear only once. Sequences were obtained from CD8+ T cells from PBMCs. The receptors here all came from a human donor with multiple sclerosis.

This clonotype was recorded once. This chain joins TRBV29-1 and TRBJ2-3; D may be TRBD2 (6 bases). Germline V gene lookup returns CDR1 SQVTM and CDR2 ANQGSEA. The CDR3 has 19 residues. V was pared by 3 bases and J by 1 base, with 26 bases between. DNA of the CDR3: TGCAGCGTTGATGGGCTTCGGGGGTCGAGGGAAGGGGGCACAGATACGCAGTATTTT. It codes for CSVDGLRGSREGGTDTQYF.

The chain has TRBV15 and TRBJ2-7, with 8 bases identical to TRBD2. The CDR3 is 15 residues long. Germline V gene sequence: CDR1 LNHNV, CDR2 YYDKDF (reference sequence). Germline trimming cut 5 bases from V and 4 bases from J; bases unmatched to any gene: 10. Here the CDR3 reads CATSAPGTRLYEQYF. The CDR3, as DNA: TGTGCCACCAGCGCCCCCGGGACTAGACTGTACGAGCAGTACTTC.

V and J are TRBV19 and TRBJ2-1; D perhaps matches TRBD1 (5 bases). The CDR3 loop spans 15 amino acids. Trimming removed 7 bases from V and 0 bases from J, with 13 bases in between. Germline lookup yields CDR1 LNHDA and CDR2 SQIVND (reference sequence). Written as DNA, the CDR3 is TGTGCCAGTACTGACAGCCAGAGCTCCTACAATGAGCAGTTCTTC. This translates into CASTDSQSSYNEQFF.

The chain uses TRBV27 and TRBJ1-1; D is unresolved. The CDR3 extends over 14 amino acids. Between the trimmed V and J ends, which lost 5 bases and 5 bases, there was a span of 15 bases. From germline, CDR1 is MNHEY and CDR2 SMNVEV (reference sequence). The CDR3 DNA is TGTGCCAGCAGTACTTGGACGGTGGGGACTGAAGCTTTCTTT. Translation gives CASSTWTVGTEAFF.

The V and J genes are TRBV7-8 and TRBJ1-5; weak D call: TRBD1 (6 bases). The ends were cut back, 3 bases at V and 2 bases at J, with 11 bases in the middle. The CDR3 extends over 15 amino acids. CDR1 SGHVS and CDR2 FQNEAQ come from the germline V gene. The CDR3 loop reads CASSLGGAGNQPQHF. CDR3 DNA sequence: TGTGCCAGCAGCTTGGGGGGGGCGGGCAATCAGCCCCAGCATTTT.

In DNA, the CDR3 is TGTGCCAGCAGCGCCCCGAACGATCAGGGGGGCTACACCTTC. It is translated as CASSAPNDQGGYTF. The chain couples TRBV9 to TRBJ1-2; D is perhaps TRBD1 (6 bases). Germline loops: CDR1 SGDLS, CDR2 YYNGEE. There are 14 residues in the CDR3. The V and J ends lost 3 bases and 8 bases respectively, with 17 bases between them.

V usage is TRBV6-5 and J usage is TRBJ2-1; the D is unclear. Germline CDR1 is MNHEY and CDR2 is SVGAGI. The CDR3 length is 13 residues. V was trimmed by 6 bases and J by 6 bases, leaving 12 bases between them. The CDR3 spells CASRPGTFNEQFF. Here the CDR3 DNA reads TGTGCCAGCAGACCCGGTACATTCAATGAGCAGTTCTTC.

The chain is built from TRBV12-5 and TRBJ2-1, with 7 bases matching TRBD2. V was clipped by 3 bases and J by 14 bases; unmatched bases: 10. The germline CDR1 and CDR2 sequences are LGHNT and FRNRAP. The CDR3 spans 13 residues. The CDR3 loop reads CASGFDGRALEFF. The CDR3 nucleotides are TGTGCTAGTGGTTTTGATGGGAGGGCCTTGGAGTTCTTC.

This chain connects TRBV7-3 to TRBJ1-1, with 12 bases matching TRBD1. Germline CDR1 and CDR2: SGHTA and FQGTGA. This CDR3 region has 15 residues. V lost 3 bases to trimming and J lost 4 bases; unmatched junction nucleotides: 3. The CDR3 spells CASSFGTGGFTEAFF. The CDR3, as DNA: TGTGCCAGCAGCTTCGGGACAGGGGGCTTCACTGAAGCTTTCTTT.

The chain links TRBV9 to TRBJ2-5, with D hard to call. Germline loops: CDR1 SGDLS, CDR2 YYNGEE. V dropped 0 bases and J dropped 5 bases, with 11 bases sitting between them. The CDR3 is made up of 14 amino acids. The CDR3 loop reads CASSVAFLGETQYF. CDR3 DNA: TGTGCCAGCAGCGTAGCCTTTTTGGGGGAGACCCAGTACTTC.

The CDR3 here is CASSGTNPARTRETQYF. DNA for the CDR3: TGTGCCAGCAGCGGGACCAATCCCGCCCGTACCAGAGAGACCCAGTACTTC. This chain links TRBV12-3 or TRBV12-4 with TRBJ2-5, with D perhaps being TRBD1 or TRBD2 (5 bases each). V was trimmed by 6 bases and J by 4 bases, leaving 24 bases between them. The CDR3 runs 17 residues.

V and J are TRBV20-1 and TRBJ1-2, with 9 bases identical to TRBD1. The CDR3 is 16 amino acids. The germline V gene has CDR1 DFQATT and CDR2 SNEGSKA (reference sequence). Trimming took 3 bases from V and 0 from J; bases not matched to a gene: 8. CDR3 sequence: CSARGPGQGSNYGYTF. CDR3 nucleotide sequence: TGCAGTGCTAGGGGTCCGGGACAGGGTTCTAACTATGGCTACACCTTC.

The J gene is TRBJ1-2, the V gene TRBV9; D is unclear. Germline V gene data show CDR1 as SGDLS and CDR2 as YYNGEE. The CDR3 has 10 residues. Trimming took off 3 bases at V and 8 bases at J, with 5 bases between the two ends. The CDR3 bases are TGTGCCAGCAGCGGCCCAGGCTACACCTTC. Its translation is CASSGPGYTF. The variable domain in full, with the rest retrieved from reference TRBV9 and TRBJ1-2, is DSGVTQTPKHLITATGQRVTLRCSPRSGDLSVYWYQQSLDQGLQFLIQYYNGEERAKGNILERFSAQQFPDLHSELNLSSLELGDSALYFCASSGPGYTFGSGTRLTVV.

The V and J genes are TRBV27 and TRBJ2-5; D is possibly TRBD1 or TRBD2 (5 bases each). Trimming cost V 8 bases and J 5 bases, with 18 bases left between them. The V gene's germline CDR1 is MNHEY and CDR2 SMNVEV (reference sequence). The CDR3 is made up of 14 amino acids. The CDR3 DNA follows: TGTGCCAGCTCGATGGATTCAGGGAGCGAGACCCAGTACTTC. It yields the protein CASSMDSGSETQYF.

The V gene is TRBV18, the J gene TRBJ2-7, with 8 positions matching TRBD2. Trimming took 6 bases from V and 4 from J; bases not matched to a gene: 5. Germline V CDR1 and CDR2: KGHSH, LQKENI. CDR3 size: 13 residues. The CDR3 region is CASSLTSEYEQYF. The CDR3 coding sequence is TGTGCCAGCTCGTTGACTAGCGAGTACGAGCAGTACTTC.

In its sample, this clonotype was seen once. V gene TRBV10-3 combines with J gene TRBJ2-1; D is perhaps TRBD2 (6 bases). The CDR3 spans 18 residues. The germline gives CDR1 ENHRY, CDR2 SYGVKD. V lost 0 bases, J lost 5 bases, and 20 bases lay in between. The CDR3 spells CAISESISGLSPDNEQFF. CDR3 in DNA: TGTGCCATCAGTGAGTCGATATCGGGACTGTCCCCGGACAATGAGCAGTTCTTC.

The chain recombines TRBV28 with TRBJ2-1, with D tentatively TRBD1 or TRBD2 (5 bases each). This CDR3 is 11 amino acids long. Trimming shortened V by 2 bases and J by 9 bases, and 5 bases separated the two germline ends. Germline CDR1 is MDHEN and CDR2 is SYDVKM. The CDR3: CASSLGTEQFF. The CDR3 DNA reads as TGTGCCAGCAGTTTAGGGACTGAGCAGTTCTTC.

In this sample, this clonotype turned up once. The V call is TRBV7-9, the J call TRBJ2-3; no firm D call. This CDR3 comprises 13 residues. V was trimmed by 5 bases and J by 1 base, leaving 7 bases between them. Germline-derived CDR1 and CDR2 are SEHNR and FQNEAQ (reference sequence). The CDR3 region has the DNA TGTGCCAGCAGCCCCAAACGCACAGATACGCAGTATTTT. Protein product: CASSPKRTDTQYF.

The CDR3: CSARTRFYNEQFF. CDR3 DNA sequence: TGCAGTGCTCGGACCCGGTTCTACAATGAGCAGTTCTTC. The chain recombines TRBV20-1 with TRBJ2-1, with no clear D. Trimming removed 5 bases at V and 3 bases at J, with 11 bases between. This CDR3 region has 13 residues. CDR1 DFQATT and CDR2 SNEGSKA come from the germline V gene (reference sequence).

The gene calls are TRBV5-1 and TRBJ2-3; D not certain. The germline gives CDR1 SGHRS, CDR2 YFSETQ. The V end was cut by 3 bases, the J end by 6 bases, with 8 bases between. This CDR3 spans 12 amino acids. The CDR3 sequence: CASSSDPDTQYF. In DNA, the CDR3 is TGCGCCAGCAGCTCGGATCCGGATACGCAGTATTTT.